This TCR beta chain derives from a study of shared clonotypes between healthy human individuals. Study conclusions and caveats: Shared clonotypes: about 5.3% naive CD4, under 4% naive CD8, roughly 2.2% memory CD4, over 0.3% memory CD8. Naive subsets generally exceeded memory subsets in estimated richness.

In germline, CDR1 is GTSNPN, CDR2 SVGIG (reference sequence). This CDR3 comprises 17 residues. V was shortened by 0 bases and J by 6 bases, with 21 bases between the two germline ends. As originally analysed: In the immunoSEQ data, sequences were junction-only and lacked quality scores, so filtering differed. The data were produced by immunoSEQ multiplex PCR, yet TCRdb's version contains in-frame clones alone and is incomplete. That table supplies the V and J calls and clone size; D and trimming were determined from the DNA. The data show some 350,000 clones, with around 67% seen just once and about 9.4% held by the top ten. Comment on this clone: Its antigen is not identified.

This chain connects TRBV30 to TRBJ1-5; a possible D gene is TRBD1 (5 bases). The specimen was memory CD4+ T cells sorted from blood. The subset was: CD45RA-negative fraction. This receptor was taken from a man aged 25 to 40 in good health. In nucleotides, the CDR3 is TGTGCCTGGAGTGTACCAGGGTCCGTATATTTTGGTCAGCCCCAGCATTTT. Protein sequence: CAWSVPGSVYFGQPQHF. Looking up the rest from reference TRBV30 and TRBJ1-5 gives the full variable domain: SQTIHQWPATLVQPVGSPLSLECTVEGTSNPNLYWYRQAAGRGLQLLFYSVGIGQISSEVPQNLSASRPQDRQFILSSKKLLLSDSGFYLCAWSVPGSVYFGQPQHFGDGTRLSIL.